The next 22 T cell receptor beta chains were all read from a single sample in a study of blood T cell repertoires in COVID-19. Profiling relied on immunoSEQ multiplex PCR, and the TCRdb table lists in-frame clones only, not all of them. This sample has about 210,000 clones, with around 87% found just once. Sequenced input: PBMCs or T cells enriched from blood (not recorded which). All receptors derive from a man in his thirties or forties in a cohort exposed to, infected with or recovered from COVID-19 (not recorded which).

This chain links TRBV19 with TRBJ2-1; 9 bases align to TRBD2. J gave up 6 bases and V 4 bases, and 4 bases lay outside the gene matches. The germline V gene has CDR1 LNHDA and CDR2 SQIVND (reference sequence). The CDR3 is 14 amino acids. CDR3 DNA sequence: TGTGCCAGTAGTAATCTAGCGGGGCCCAATGAGCAGTTCTTC. Residues: CASSNLAGPNEQFF.

A few counts support this clone. The V and J genes are TRBV4-1 and TRBJ1-5, with TRBD1 matching 9 bases. Looked up from germline, CDR1 is MGHRA and CDR2 is YSYEKL. This CDR3 is built from 17 residues. With V trimmed by 1 base and J by 4 bases, 8 bases remained unmatched. The CDR3 region is CASSQVPGTGLNQPQHF. The CDR3 DNA reads TGCGCCAGCAGCCAAGTCCCCGGGACAGGGCTAAATCAGCCCCAGCATTTT.

This clone appeared a single time. J is TRBJ1-6 and V is TRBV6-1; the match to TRBD1 covers 7 bases. V lost 2 bases and J lost 0; bases outside the gene matches: 10. The CDR3 runs to 19 residues. Looked up from germline, CDR1 is MNHNS and CDR2 is SASEGT. CDR3 DNA: TGTGCCAGCAGTGAAAGGTCGACAGGGAGAAGCTCCTATAATTCACCCCTCCACTTT. This translates into CASSERSTGRSSYNSPLHF.

CDR3 protein: CASSSPSGQLYGYTF. CDR3 coding DNA: TGTGCCAGCAGCTCACCGAGCGGCCAGCTTTATGGCTACACCTTC. The chain is built from TRBV6-2 or TRBV6-3 and TRBJ1-2; no firm D call. Germline CDR1 and CDR2: MNHEY and SVGEGT. V lost 6 bases to trimming and J lost 5 bases, with 19 bases between them. There are 15 residues in the CDR3.

The J gene is TRBJ2-7, the V gene TRBV2; 7 bases are shared with TRBD2. CDR3 length equals 13 residues. The V gene end was trimmed by 8 bases and the J gene end by 0 bases; junction bases not matched to a gene: 4. The germline CDR1 and CDR2 sequences are SNHLY and FYNNEI. The chain's CDR3 is CASAAGDSYEQYF. The CDR3 nucleotides read TGTGCCAGCGCCGCGGGAGACTCCTACGAGCAGTACTTC.

J is TRBJ2-1 and V is TRBV4-3; 15 bases agree with TRBD2. The V gene's germline CDR1 is LGHNA and CDR2 YSLEER. The CDR3 extends over 21 amino acids. The J segment lost 7 bases and the V segment lost 0 bases, leaving 16 bases of the junction unmatched. The DNA of the CDR3 is TGCGCCAGCAGCCAAGATCGAATAGCCGGACTAGCGGGAGGGCCTGCTAATGAGCAGTTCTTC. Its translation: CASSQDRIAGLAGGPANEQFF.

The chain uses TRBV15 and TRBJ2-3, with 13 bases fitting TRBD2. After removal of 5 bases from V and 3 bases from J, the junction contained 5 bases not matched to a gene. The CDR3 is 16 residues long. CDR1 and CDR2 (germline): LNHNV, YYDKDF (reference sequence). The CDR3 nucleotides read TGTGCCACCAGCTTTGGACTAGCGGGAGAAACAGATACGCAGTATTTT. It yields the protein CATSFGLAGETDTQYF.

In this sample, this clone turned up once. V gene TRBV7-2 combines with J gene TRBJ2-7; D unclear. V was shortened by 3 bases and J by 3 bases, with 12 bases between the two germline ends. Germline loops: CDR1 SGHTA, CDR2 FQGNSA. This CDR3 region has 14 residues. Here the CDR3 reads CASSFARQNYEQYF. CDR3 sequence (DNA): TGTGCCAGCAGCTTCGCGCGGCAGAACTACGAGCAGTACTTC.

The chain combines TRBV9 with TRBJ1-1; 8 bases fit TRBD1. V trimming: 1 base; J trimming: 7 bases; junction bases outside the gene matches: 12. CDR1 and CDR2 (germline): SGDLS, YYNGEE. This CDR3 has 16 residues. Here the CDR3 DNA reads TGTGCCAGCAGCGTATTGGCAGGGGGCTTGAAGAATGAAGCTTTCTTT. Residues: CASSVLAGGLKNEAFF. Complete variable domain (other parts from reference TRBV9 and TRBJ1-1): DSGVTQTPKHLITATGQRVTLRCSPRSGDLSVYWYQQSLDQGLQFLIQYYNGEERAKGNILERFSAQQFPDLHSELNLSSLELGDSALYFCASSVLAGGLKNEAFFGQGTRLTVV.

This clone appeared once. This chain links TRBV14 with TRBJ2-7; D is possibly TRBD2 (6 bases). Per the germline V gene, CDR1 is SGHDN and CDR2 is FVKESK. Trimming cost V 8 bases and J 0 bases, with 17 bases left between them. The CDR3 sequence is 15 residues long. For the CDR3, the DNA is TGTGCCAGCGCCGGGCAGCGGGCCTTCTCCTACGAGCAGTACTTC. Translation gives CASAGQRAFSYEQYF.

This clone turned up a few times. This CDR3 is also generated by other DNA sequences in the sample. The gene calls are TRBV11-3 and TRBJ2-1; D not certain. This CDR3 spans 13 amino acids. Per germline, CDR1 SGHNT and CDR2 YENEEA. V lost 3 bases and J 4 bases, leaving 7 bases between the germline ends. For the CDR3, the DNA is TGTGCCAGCAGCTTGGCACCGTACAATGAGCAGTTCTTC. Translation gives CASSLAPYNEQFF.

This chain joins TRBV13 and TRBJ1-6, with TRBD1 matching 7 bases. Trimming took 3 bases from V and 9 from J; bases not matched to a gene: 5. From germline, CDR1 is PRHDT and CDR2 FYEKMQ (reference sequence). This CDR3 has 14 residues. The DNA of the CDR3 is TGTGCCAGCAGCTTGCAGGGGGAAGTTTCACCCCTCCACTTT. Its translation: CASSLQGEVSPLHF. The variable domain in full, completed from reference TRBV13 and TRBJ1-6, reads AAGVIQSPRHLIKEKRETATLKCYPIPRHDTVYWYQQGPGQDPQFLISFYEKMQSDKGSIPDRFSAQQFSDYHSELNMSSLELGDSALYFCASSLQGEVSPLHFGNGTRLTVT.

This clone is categorized as medium-sized. The chain recombines TRBV6-5 with TRBJ1-1; 8 bases are shared with TRBD1. Germline CDR1 MNHEY, CDR2 SVGAGI. This CDR3 comprises 13 residues. V lost 2 bases to trimming and J lost 10 bases; unmatched junction nucleotides: 6. CDR3 sequence: CASSYQGAVVAFF. CDR3 DNA sequence: TGTGCCAGCAGTTACCAGGGGGCGGTGGTAGCTTTCTTT.

This clone has just a few counts. The rearrangement joins TRBV5-4 to TRBJ2-2; tentatively, D is TRBD1 (6 bases). The CDR3 covers 15 residues. V gave up 7 bases and J gave up 5 bases, with 18 bases separating them. In germline, CDR1 is SGHNT, CDR2 YYREEE (reference sequence). This CDR3 reads CASEGQPPRTGELFF. Written as DNA, the CDR3 is TGTGCCAGCGAGGGACAACCTCCGAGAACCGGGGAGCTGTTTTTT. Supplemented by reference TRBV5-4 and TRBJ2-2, the full variable domain reads ETGVTQSPTHLIKTRGQQVTLRCSSQSGHNTVSWYQQALGQGPQFIFQYYREEENGRGNFPPRFSGLQFPNYSSELNVNALELDDSALYLCASEGQPPRTGELFFGEGSRLTVL.

Here the CDR3 DNA reads TGCGCCAGCAGCCAACGACAGGGAACCCTGAACACTGAAGCTTTCTTT. Protein product: CASSQRQGTLNTEAFF. J is TRBJ1-1 and V is TRBV4-1; TRBD1 agrees at 7 bases. After removal of 2 bases from V and 0 bases from J, the junction contained 6 bases not matched to a gene. Looked up from germline, CDR1 is MGHRA and CDR2 is YSYEKL. The CDR3 length is 16 residues.

The chain links TRBV7-9 to TRBJ1-2; maybe TRBD1 (5 bases). V lost 5 bases, J lost 0 bases, and 16 bases lay in between. This CDR3 is built from 16 residues. CDR1 and CDR2 (germline): SEHNR, FQNEAQ (reference sequence). The CDR3 nucleotides are TGTGCCAGCAGCCCGGAGGGGTGGCAGTCTAACTATGGCTACACCTTC. Translated: CASSPEGWQSNYGYTF.

The rearrangement joins TRBV24-1 to TRBJ2-1; 7 positions agree with TRBD1. V lost 3 bases, J lost 2 bases, and 6 bases stayed unmatched. The length of the CDR3 is 16 residues. Germline CDR1 and CDR2: KGHDR and SFDVKD. The chain's CDR3 is CATSDTGQEAYNEQFF. CDR3 sequence (DNA): TGTGCCACCAGTGATACCGGACAGGAGGCCTACAATGAGCAGTTCTTC.

The chain uses TRBV7-2 and TRBJ2-7; 8 nucleotides align to TRBD2. Germline CDR1 is SGHTA and CDR2 is FQGNSA. The CDR3 covers 15 residues. The V and J ends lost 2 bases and 4 bases, in that order; junction bases with no gene match: 7. CDR3 protein: CASSLSGRVGYEQYF. The CDR3 DNA reads as TGTGCCAGCAGCTTATCCGGGAGGGTGGGGTACGAGCAGTACTTC.

This clone was seen just once. This rearrangement joins TRBV28 to TRBJ2-2; D is uncertain. Per germline, CDR1 MDHEN and CDR2 SYDVKM. V was shortened by 3 bases and J by 2 bases, with 19 bases between the two germline ends. The CDR3 is 18 amino acids. CDR3: CASSFRYPSRNNTGELFF. The CDR3 DNA reads TGTGCCAGCAGTTTCCGCTACCCTTCGCGGAACAACACCGGGGAGCTGTTTTTT.

This chain joins TRBV11-2 and TRBJ1-3, with D unclear. V was shortened by 1 base and J by 7 bases, with 11 bases between the two germline ends. CDR1 SGHAT and CDR2 FQNNGV come from the germline V gene. CDR3 length: 14 residues. CDR3 sequence reads: CASSLGGMGNTIYF. The CDR3 nucleotides read TGTGCCAGCAGCTTAGGAGGGATGGGGAACACCATATATTTT.

The chain is built from TRBV27 and TRBJ1-4; the match to TRBD1 covers 12 bases. Germline loops: CDR1 MNHEY, CDR2 SMNVEV (reference sequence). The CDR3 runs to 21 residues. Trimming at V came to 4 bases and at J to 5 bases, leaving 20 bases not matched to a gene. Here the CDR3 DNA reads TGTGCCAGCAGTTCGAACCGCCGGGACAGGGGGCGCGGGGCCCTAAATGAAAAACTGTTTTTT. It is translated as CASSSNRRDRGRGALNEKLFF.

The rearrangement joins TRBV7-9 to TRBJ1-4, with D possibly TRBD1 on 6 matching bases. V lost 4 bases, J lost 0 bases, and 9 bases lay in between. From germline, CDR1 is SEHNR and CDR2 FQNEAQ (reference sequence). The CDR3 totals 15 residues. CDR3 in DNA: TGTGCCAGCAGCTCCCCAGGGGCAACTAATGAAAAACTGTTTTTT. Residues: CASSSPGATNEKLFF.